This TCR beta chain was captured in a study of cytomegalovirus exposure and HLA in healthy donors. Findings and limits, study-wide: Three CMV-associated chains proved CMV antigen-specific in vitro.

TCRdb's table, derived via immunoSEQ multiplex PCR, lists solely in-frame clones and lacks some. The sample lists roughly 150,000 clones; roughly 91% were seen once. Germline CDR1 is MGHRA and CDR2 is YSYEKL. The germline V and J ends were trimmed by 0 bases and 9 bases, with 15 bases remaining between them. This CDR3 region has 15 residues. About this clone itself: Its specificity is unknown.

Among the approximately 110 subjects of the validation cohort, separate from the 666-subject first cohort, were the donors. The rearrangement links TRBV4-1 to TRBJ2-1; D ambiguous. Sequenced sample: PBMCs. The source of this sequence is a man between 18 and 29 years old in good health and CMV-seropositive. CDR3 protein: CASSQEETLVGEQFF. CDR3 DNA sequence: TGCGCCAGCAGCCAAGAAGAGACACTCGTGGGTGAGCAGTTCTTC.